Given below is one T cell receptor beta chain in context. Its antigen remains undetermined. Base quality data are lacking; no much larger clone is found one base away. This record belongs to a study of blood T cell repertoires in COVID-19 (dated by TCRdb to between 2020 and 2021). In the study overall: The collaborator samples originated in the United States, Italy and Spain and spanned the acute and convalescent phases of COVID-19. The prospective study material was composed of cDNA or gDNA derived from T cells, B-cell-depleted T cells, or PBMCs. Deeply sampled blood TCRbeta repertoires from subjects exposed to, actively infected with, or recovered from COVID-19 were included in the dataset. A freely available public database, intended as a resource for researchers studying the immune response to SARS-CoV-2, is where the repertoires were released. The samples were drawn from two sources: the first 160 participants of the ongoing ImmuneRACE study, and over 950 subjects contributed by 6 global collaborators. Nearly every sample came with metadata listing a de-identified subject ID, COVID-19 status, age in years and sex. Where HLA class I and class II types were available, the types were taken from metadata supplied by the sample provider, not from assay-based typing.

Study-wide findings and limitations: How much clinical and demographic metadata was included differed by source and by participant, and the metadata was provided uncurated.

TCRbeta CDR3 regions were amplified from genomic DNA by means of the immunoSEQ Assay, a bias-controlled multiplex PCR. Concerning the study's data processing: The number of nucleated cells in each sample was estimated from the amplification of reference gene primers within the assay. To quantify the absolute abundance of each unique TCRbeta CDR3 rearrangement, sequence reads were collapsed and filtered. For each sample, productive Simpson clonality was calculated as the square root of Simpson's diversity index across productive rearrangements. TCRdb limited this immuneACCESS table to in-frame rearrangements with V and J called. A share of clones is missing; checked studies link under half to unresolved V genes, and the rest is unexplained. The DNA gave D and trimming, while V, J and clone size come from that table. The sample records around 97,000 clones, approximately 90% of which are singletons. The top ten hold roughly 15% of the sample.

Whole blood was collected in K2EDTA tubes by collaborating institutions according to the institutions' own protocols. For TCRbeta analysis, collaborator samples were shipped as frozen whole blood, as isolated PBMCs, or as DNA extracted from either sample type. Trimming at the junction amounts to 1 base on V and 0 bases on J, and the germline ends lie 6 bases apart. The CDR3 holds 14 amino acids from the cysteine to the phenylalanine. CDR3 DNA only is kept here, 42 bases in frame from base 1. The germline V gene (reference sequence) gives CDR1 as LNHDA and CDR2 as SQIVND. This chain is built from TRBV19 and TRBJ1-1; 6 matching bases give a weak D call of TRBD1. What was sequenced was peripheral blood. The sequence derives from a human donor in a cohort sampled during active COVID-19. The CDR3 has the sequence CASSIGTVNTEAFF. The sequence in DNA is TGTGCCAGTAGTATAGGGACAGTGAACACTGAAGCTTTCTTT.